This entry features one TCR beta chain sequence. Its antigen remains undetermined. The sample holds no much larger clone one base away, and base qualities are not on file. The data are from a study of cytotoxic CD8 clonotypes in ibrutinib-treated CLL (dated by TCRdb to the early 2020s). For the study in its entirety: The cohort had around twelve relapsed/refractory and around 16 treatment-naive patients; 17 were IGHV unmutated. An average of about 250,000 productive templates and 94,082 productive rearrangements was obtained per sample. Cryopreserved peripheral blood mononuclear cells were collected at three points: before therapy, at response, and at either sustained remission or disease progression. Every remission and progressive disease sample was obtained while ibrutinib was still being received by the patients. Longitudinal samples were obtainable from about 30% of the 86 participants in the trial. Responses were partial in some 24 patients and complete in 2; after median about 63 months follow-up, about 14 stayed in remission and approximately twelve progressed. Response samples were obtained after a median of around 11 months of treatment, with a range of roughly 6 to 36 months. What the work shows at the level of the full study, not this receptor alone: Public clonotypes were rare and either shrank or stayed stable during treatment, and the rise in clonality at ibrutinib response reflected expansion of private clonotypes. Sustained-remission and progressing patients did not have matched sampling times, and lymph node repertoires were not examined. Clonality rose at ibrutinib response, remained stable during sustained remission, and dropped back toward baseline at progression. At baseline, clonality was higher than in age-matched healthy donors and showed a strong correlation with circulating CD8+ T-cell counts.

Reading the label with the study, this specimen's time point is: about a year on ibrutinib. For TCR beta library preparation, 1.5 to 2 micrograms of genomic DNA were isolated from cryopreserved PBMCs. Longitudinal blood samples from CLL patients on ibrutinib monotherapy underwent high-throughput TCR beta sequencing. The patients were enrolled in a single-center, open-label phase 2 trial of ibrutinib monotherapy. A MiSeq instrument was used for deep resolution sequencing, which targeted depths ranging from 1 in 1 million up to 1 in 200,000 T cells, with coverage averaging 10x for each clonotype. The immunoSEQ hsTCRB Kit was used to generate TCR beta libraries. The authors' pipeline ran thus. Data were analyzed with ImmunoSEQ Data Assistant and ImmunoSEQ Analyzer, with V, D and J genes assigned per IMGT definitions. Clonality, with values ranging from 0 to 1, was calculated as one minus the normalized Shannon entropy of productive rearrangement frequencies. Only overrepresented clonotypes making up at least 0.05% of each patient's repertoire were included in the public clonotype analysis. About a dozen age-matched healthy donor repertoires from immuneACCESS were used as controls for clonality. TCRdb mirrors the immuneACCESS table, restricted to in-frame sequences. Some clones are absent from its copies; in checked studies, under half trace to an unresolved V gene, and the reason for the others is unknown. Clonal size and the V and J genes are those of that table, whereas D and trimming came from the DNA. The sample includes hundreds of thousands of clones, with about 75% observed a single time. Of the sample, approximately 5.9% is held by the ten largest clones.

The CDR3 runs 15 amino acids, cysteine and phenylalanine included. Only the CDR3 portion is preserved as DNA: 45 bases, with reading frame beginning at the first base. Cut back by 3 bases and 0 bases, the V and J ends lie 8 bases apart. CDR1 is given as SGHTA and CDR2 as FQGTGA, both from the germline V gene. The sample in question was PBMCs, obtained after 12 months of ibrutinib treatment. This TCR was recovered from a human donor with chronic lymphocytic leukemia. The chain was built from TRBV7-3 and TRBJ2-2; the D gene assignment is ambiguous. CDR3 reads: CASSFASANTGELFF. Here is the DNA: TGTGCCAGCAGCTTCGCCAGTGCGAACACCGGGGAGCTGTTTTTT.